The present TCR beta chain was sequenced within a study of blood T cell repertoires in COVID-19 (dated by TCRdb to about 2020). For the study in its entirety: Collaborator samples came from the United States, Italy and Spain and covered acute and convalescent phases of COVID-19. The repertoires were released in a freely available public database meant as a resource for research on the immune response to SARS-CoV-2. A de-identified subject ID, COVID-19 status, age in years and sex were almost always included in the sample metadata. Where available, HLA class I and class II types were taken from metadata supplied by the sample provider and were not determined by assay-based typing. Deeply sampled blood TCRbeta repertoires from subjects exposed to, actively infected with, or recovered from COVID-19 were included in the dataset. The material from the prospective study consisted of cDNA or gDNA derived from T cells, B-cell-depleted T cells, or PBMCs. Samples were obtained from the ongoing ImmuneRACE study (first 160 participants) and from some 1,300 subjects provided by 6 global collaborators.

A note on this clone: What this receptor recognizes is not known. No much larger clone is present one base from it, and per-base qualities are unavailable.

The immunoSEQ Assay, a bias-controlled multiplex PCR, was used to amplify TCRbeta CDR3 regions from genomic DNA. As for the original processing: Within the assay, amplification of reference gene primers was used to estimate how many nucleated cells each sample contained. To quantify the absolute abundance of each unique TCRbeta CDR3 rearrangement, sequence reads were collapsed and filtered. Productive Simpson clonality was computed per sample as the square root of Simpson's diversity index over productive rearrangements. In TCRdb, the immuneACCESS table is reduced to in-frame sequences with V and J assigned. These tables do not hold every clone; where another copy was compared, an unresolved V gene accounts for under half, and the others remain unexplained. V, J and clone size are those of that table, while D and trimming were read from the DNA. The sample table shows almost 200,000 clones, and 85% are seen once. The ten largest clones take up around 0.93% of the sample.

One collaborating source in Seattle enrolled patients during active infection and followed them longitudinally through the course of disease. Each collaborating institution followed its own protocols to collect whole blood in K2EDTA tubes. For TCRbeta analysis, collaborators shipped samples as frozen whole blood, isolated PBMCs, or DNA extracted from either of those sample types. Paper-wide results and their limitations: The amount of clinical and demographic metadata varied by source and participant and was provided uncurated.

Specimen: peripheral blood. The origin of this receptor is a man in his 60s with COVID-19, enrolled during active disease.

The CDR3 region reads CASSGGPTLNTEAFF. At the DNA level, the sequence is TGTGCCAGCTCAGGGGGCCCGACCCTGAACACTGAAGCTTTCTTT. Recombination linked TRBV18 to TRBJ1-1; the best D guess is TRBD1, with 6 bases matching. The CDR3 starts with the cysteine, ends with the phenylalanine, and has 15 residues. Of all the DNA, just the CDR3 is kept, 45 bases in frame from base 1. The V end loses 5 bases and the J end loses 0 bases, and a stretch of 13 bases separates them. Taken from the germline V gene, the CDR1 and CDR2 loops are KGHSH and LQKENI.